These T cell receptor beta chains were read from a single sample in a study of molecular identifiers for immune sequencing clone quantification. TCRdb called the PCR reads again in MiXCR, with one record for every CDR3 protein. Of under 600,000 distinct CDR3 sequences listed, less than 30% are singletons. The sequenced material came from naive CD8+ T cells from blood, with Jurkat cell RNA spiked in. These receptors came from a human donor in good health. Some libraries in this study had Jurkat cell RNA spiked in. CDR3s include the opening cysteine and the closing phenylalanine or tryptophan. The D gene is left open where the match is weak. A row's size may be missing; if present it is once, few, many or a size class.

J | D | size | V | length | DNA | CDR3
TRBJ2-7 | NA | few | TRBV6-1 | 15 | TGTGCCAGCAGTGATCTCAGGAATTTCGGCTACGAGCAGTACTTC | CASSDLRNFGYEQYF
TRBJ2-7 | NA | many | TRBV5-1 | 15 | TGCGCCAGCAGCGAAAATCCAGGGTCCCACTACGAGCAGTACTTC | CASSENPGSHYEQYF
TRBJ1-2 | NA | few | TRBV4-3 | 16 | TGCGCCAGCAGCCAAGAGGAAGGGACCCACTCCTATGGCTACACCTTC | CASSQEEGTHSYGYTF
TRBJ1-2 | NA | NA | TRBV4-3 | 15 | TGCGCCAGCAGCCAAGAACACATTCTTAGAGTTGGCTACACCTTC | CASSQEHILRVGYTF
TRBJ1-2 | NA | NA | TRBV4-1 | 15 | NA | CASSQVGGGNYGYSF
TRBJ1-1 | NA | NA | TRBV7-9 | 15 | TGTGCCAGCAGCCCCGTTTCCTACCCGAACACTGAAGCTTTCTTT | CASSPVSYPNTEAFF
TRBJ2-3 | NA | NA | TRBV13 | 17 | TGTGCCAGCAGCTTGAGGACTAGAGGGGGGAGGGAAGATACGCAGTATTTT | CASSLRTRGGREDTQYF
TRBJ2-7 | TRBD2 | few | TRBV7-9 | 14 | TGTGCCAGCAGCTCTATAGCGGGGATCTCCGAGCAGTACTTC | CASSSIAGISEQYF
TRBJ2-7 | NA | few | TRBV7-8 | 15 | TGTGCCAGCAGCTCCCCCCCCCGGCCGGCCTACGAGCAGTACTTC | CASSSPPRPAYEQYF
TRBJ1-1 | NA | few | TRBV7-9 | 13 | TGTGCCAGCAGGCCAGGGCCCGACACTGAAGCTTTCTTT | CASRPGPDTEAFF
TRBJ2-1 | NA | NA | TRBV11-3 | 14 | TGTGCCAGCAGCTTAAGGACAGACTACAATGAGCAGTTCTTC | CASSLRTDYNEQFF
TRBJ2-3 | TRBD1 | few | TRBV5-4 | 20 | TGTGCCAGCAGCTTGGATTGGGGGCGGATAGGGGGCTCTTCGGCAGATACGCAGTATTTT | CASSLDWGRIGGSSADTQYF
TRBJ2-7 | TRBD2 | few | TRBV2 | 14 | TGTGCCAGCAGGCTGACTAGCGACCTCTACGAGCAGTACTTC | CASRLTSDLYEQYF
TRBJ2-2 | NA | few | TRBV9 | 14 | TGTGCCAGCACCTCAAAACAACACACCGGGGAGCTGTTTTTT | CASTSKQHTGELFF
TRBJ2-5 | NA | NA | TRBV19 | 13 | TGTGCCAGTAGTATATCCAGCTATGAGACCCAGTACTTC | CASSISSYETQYF
TRBJ2-7 | NA | few | TRBV20-1 | 14 | TGCAGTGCTAGAGAGCAGGGAAGGACCTACGAGCAGTACTTC | CSAREQGRTYEQYF
TRBJ2-3 | TRBD2 | many | TRBV9 | 15 | TGTGCCAGCAGCGTGACTAGCGGGGGAGTAGATACGCAGTATTTT | CASSVTSGGVDTQYF
TRBJ2-1 | NA | NA | TRBV11-2 | 15 | TGTGCCAGCAGCTTAGCTCGCGGAGGGTACAATGAGCAGCTCTTC | CASSLARGGYNEQLF
TRBJ1-1 | NA | NA | TRBV4-2 | 14 | TGTGCCAGCAGCGAAGTCGCCCTGAACACTGAAGCTTTCTTT | CASSEVALNTEAFF
TRBJ1-4 | TRBD1 | NA | TRBV20-1 | 18 | TGCAGTGCTAGAGACCTCAATCGACAGGGAGGAAGGAGTGAAAAACTGTTTTTT | CSARDLNRQGGRSEKLFF
TRBJ2-7 | NA | NA | TRBV27 | 15 | TGTGCCAGCAGTTCAGGCGCAGGGATAGCCTACGAGCAGTACTTC | CASSSGAGIAYEQYF
TRBJ2-1 | TRBD2 | few | TRBV13 | 16 | TGTGCCAGCAGCTTAACTAGCGGGGGGCGGGGAAATGAGCAGTTCTTC | CASSLTSGGRGNEQFF
TRBJ2-7 | TRBD1 | few | TRBV4-3 | 17 | TGCGCCAGCAGCCAAGATATCAGTTCGGCAGGGGGCTACGAGCAGTACTTC | CASSQDISSAGGYEQYF
TRBJ2-7 | NA | NA | TRBV5-1 | 17 | TGCACCAGCAGCTTGAACCCCCCGGGACGCCAAGGGGACGAGCAGTACTTC | CTSSLNPPGRQGDEQYF
TRBJ2-3 | NA | few | TRBV18 | 15 | TGTGCCAGCTCACCAGACGACTCCATCACAGATACGCAGTATTTT | CASSPDDSITDTQYF
TRBJ2-7 | NA | NA | TRBV7-9 | 16 | TGTGCCAGCAGCCCGAGGGCAGGCACGAGCTCCTGCGAGCAGTACTTC | CASSPRAGTSSCEQYF
TRBJ1-5 | NA | few | TRBV19 | 14 | TGTGCCAGTTCTCCTTTGGGGTTTCGTCAGCCCCAGCATTTT | CASSPLGFRQPQHF
TRBJ2-5 | NA | many | TRBV29-1 | 17 | TGCAGCGTTGAAGATCATTACGGGACCGAAACGAGGGAGACCCAGTACTTC | CSVEDHYGTETRETQYF
TRBJ1-1 | NA | once | TRBV12-3/TRBV12-4 | 13 | TGTGCCAGCAGTTTCGCAGGGGCCACTGAAGCTTTCTTT | CASSFAGATEAFF
TRBJ2-3 | TRBD1 | many | TRBV6-6 | 15 | TGTGCCAGCAGTTACGCGGACAGGGTGACAGATACGCAGTATTTT | CASSYADRVTDTQYF
TRBJ2-7 | NA | few | TRBV19 | 13 | TGTGCCAGTAGCTATAACTCGGGCGACGAGCAGTACTTC | CASSYNSGDEQYF
TRBJ1-1 | NA | few | TRBV20-1 | 13 | TGCAGTGCTAGACAGGACAGACCCACTGAAGCTTTCTTT | CSARQDRPTEAFF
TRBJ1-1 | TRBD1 | few | TRBV12-3/TRBV12-4 | 13 | TGTGCCAGCGCATGGACAGGGGTAACTGAAGCTTTCTTT | CASAWTGVTEAFF
TRBJ2-3 | NA | few | TRBV20-1 | 15 | TGCAGTGCCCGGAGGCCGGGGGACCACACAGATACGCAGTATTTT | CSARRPGDHTDTQYF
TRBJ2-3 | TRBD1 | few | TRBV20-1 | 14 | TGCAGTGCTGGGGAAGGGGGCGGCACAGATACGCAGTATTTT | CSAGEGGGTDTQYF
TRBJ1-2 | NA | NA | TRBV4-1 | 15 | TGCGCCAGCAGCCAAGGGGTTTTGGCCGCTAAGGGCTACACCTTC | CASSQGVLAAKGYTF
TRBJ2-7 | TRBD1 | NA | TRBV7-9 | 14 | TGTGCCAGCAGCCCCCGGAACAGGGGGTACGAGCAGTACTTC | CASSPRNRGYEQYF
TRBJ2-1 | TRBD1 | few | TRBV5-1 | 16 | TGCGCCAGCAGCCCAACCGGGACAGCCTCCTACAATGAGCAGTTCTTC | CASSPTGTASYNEQFF
TRBJ1-2 | TRBD1 | few | TRBV4-1 | 15 | TGCGCCAGCAGCCAAGCAGGACAGGGTAACTATGGCTACACCTTC | CASSQAGQGNYGYTF
TRBJ2-7 | NA | NA | TRBV7-9 | 13 | TGTGCCAGCAGCCCAAAGGCCGATTACGAGCAGTACTTC | CASSPKADYEQYF
TRBJ2-5 | TRBD1 | few | TRBV19 | 14 | TGTGCCAGTAGTTGGACAGGGAGCCAAGAGACCCAGTACTTC | CASSWTGSQETQYF
TRBJ2-3 | TRBD1 | NA | TRBV15 | 16 | TGTACCACCAGCAGAGGAATACAGGGGAGCACAGATACGCAGTATTTT | CTTSRGIQGSTDTQYF
TRBJ2-7 | TRBD1 | NA | TRBV19 | 14 | TGTGCCAGTAGCTATGCAGGACAGGGCTACGAGCAGTACTTC | CASSYAGQGYEQYF
TRBJ2-3 | TRBD2 | few | TRBV6-4 | 15 | TGTGCCAGCCAGGAGGTAGCGGGGGCCCCAGATACGCAGTATTTT | CASQEVAGAPDTQYF
TRBJ1-1 | TRBD1 | many | TRBV5-4 | 12 | TGTGCCAGCAACTACGGACAGGCTGAAGCTTTCTTT | CASNYGQAEAFF
TRBJ1-5 | NA | many | TRBV4-3 | 15 | TGCGCCAGCAGCCAAGACCGGGCGGTAAATCAGCCCCAGCATTTT | CASSQDRAVNQPQHF
TRBJ2-7 | NA | many | TRBV7-9 | 11 | TGTGCCAGCAGCTATAAGTACGAGCAGTACTTC | CASSYKYEQYF
TRBJ2-5 | NA | many | TRBV20-1 | 15 | TGCAGTGCTAGTTTGGAGGCGTGGGGGGCAGAGACCCAGTACTTC | CSASLEAWGAETQYF
TRBJ2-6 | NA | NA | TRBV9 | 17 | TGTGCCAGCGGGGACACGCGAATGATCTCTGGGGCCAACGTCCTGACTTTC | CASGDTRMISGANVLTF
TRBJ2-5 | TRBD2 | NA | TRBV4-3 | 16 | TGCGCCAGCAGCCAAACCGGGACTAGCGGTTTGGAGACCCAGTACTTC | CASSQTGTSGLETQYF
TRBJ1-1 | NA | many | TRBV10-2 | 11 | TGCGCCAGCAGCCCCGGAGAAGGAGCTTTCTTT | CASSPGEGAFF
TRBJ2-7 | TRBD2 | many | TRBV4-3 | 16 | TGCGCCAGCAGCCAAGATCCCAGCGGGGTCGGGCACGAGCAGTACTTC | CASSQDPSGVGHEQYF
TRBJ1-6 | NA | NA | TRBV6-5 | 15 | TGTGCCAGCAGAACTATGGGCTCCTATAATTCACCCCTCCACTTT | CASRTMGSYNSPLHF
TRBJ2-7 | NA | many | TRBV2 | 12 | TGTGCCAGCAGTGAACAGGACCTCGAGCAGTACTTC | CASSEQDLEQYF